These T cell receptor beta chains were read from a single sample in a study of T cell changes during pregnancy in multiple sclerosis. The protocol was immunoSEQ multiplex PCR, while the TCRdb copy is restricted to in-frame clones and leaves out a portion. The top ten clones hold 0.55% to 0.65% of a sample with around 50,000 clones, around 90% of them seen once. Sequencing was performed on CD4+ T cells from peripheral blood mononuclear cells, taken after pregnancy. These receptors all stem from a female donor in good health, enrolled as a control in a pregnancy study. The CDR3 runs from the conserved cysteine through the conserved F or W. The D gene is left open where the match is weak. Size values are once, few and many counts, or a class for expanded clones, and some rows have none.

d_call j_call v_call clone_size cdr3_nt cdr3_aa
TRBD2 TRBJ2-2 TRBV5-1 - TGCGCCAGCAGCTTGGTGGGGACTACCGAAACCGGGGAGCTGTTTTTT CASSLVGTTETGELFF
- TRBJ1-1 TRBV10-1 - TGCGCCAGCAGTACAGGGATCGGTGCTGAAGCTTTCTTT CASSTGIGAEAFF
TRBD2 TRBJ2-1 TRBV6-5 - TGTGCCAGCAGACCCCCCACGGGGGGCAATGAGCAGTTCTTC CASRPPTGGNEQFF
- TRBJ1-5 TRBV5-5 - TGTGCCAGCGGCCCCGGGGGGCAGGCTCAGCCCCAGCATTTT CASGPGGQAQPQHF
- TRBJ2-7 TRBV5-6 - TGTGCCAGCAGCTTCCCCGGGTTGGCCTACGAGCAGTACTTC CASSFPGLAYEQYF
- TRBJ2-3 TRBV6-1 - TGTGCCAGCAGGACCCCCGGGGATACGCAGTATTTT CASRTPGDTQYF
TRBD1 TRBJ1-1 TRBV19 once TGTGCCAGTAGTGGGACAGGGGGCCTTTGGACTGAAGCTTTCTTT CASSGTGGLWTEAFF
- TRBJ1-6 TRBV28 - TGTGCCAGCAGTTTCGACAGTGCCTCGAATTCACCCCTCCACTTT CASSFDSASNSPLHF
TRBD2 TRBJ2-1 TRBV28 - TGTGCCAGCAGCCGGGGACTAGCGGGACCCTACAATGAGCAGTTCTTC CASSRGLAGPYNEQFF
TRBD2 TRBJ2-5 TRBV9 once TGTGCCAGCAGTAAGCGGGGGGCCGGCACCGGAGAGACCCAGTACTTC CASSKRGAGTGETQYF